This TCR beta chain was captured by sequencing in a study of T cell repertoires in cytomegalovirus infection (dated by TCRdb to 2018 to 2020). Study-level background: Alongside well-studied HLA-B-restricted epitopes, the peptide stimulations were aimed at recently identified HLA-C-restricted CMV epitopes, whose presentation resists viral immunomodulation. Donor HLA type was relevant to the analysis, because carriage of CMV infection together with the matching HLA type was indicated by public TCR beta signatures. The investigation overall reported the following: The ex vivo response was dominated by HLA-C-restricted CMV-specific TCR beta clonotypes, which also provided the single most frequent clonotype in two of eight donors. Cumulative frequency of public TCR beta family members discriminated carriers of CMV infection plus the relevant HLA type in this cohort and an independent approximately 350-donor cohort.

Sequencing instrument: Illumina HiSeq 1500. The public reads were reprocessed in TCRdb via fastp at Q25 and MiXCR, keeping in-frame beta chains. Here each entry gathers all rows of one CDR3 protein and keeps the most common genes and DNA. This sample gives 750,000 to 900,000 distinct CDR3 sequences in total; 25% to 35% of them show up just once. The ten biggest clones cover about 12% of the sample. In the case of this clonotype: Its recognized antigen is unknown. No base-level quality is on record; no much larger clone is a single base apart.

Relative to germline, V is 2 bases shorter and J is 2 bases shorter, with 5 bases between their ends. The germline V gene encodes CDR1 KGHSH and CDR2 LQKENI. Spanning cysteine to phenylalanine, the CDR3 consists of 13 amino acids. Only the CDR3 portion is preserved as DNA: 39 bases, with reading frame beginning at the first base. According to the study, the label for this sample's treatment or condition signals: in vitro stimulation with specific CMV peptide epitopes to enrich CMV-specific T cells. The V and J genes are TRBV18 and TRBJ2-3; the D gene is not confidently resolved. The material was cultured CD8+ T cells from PBMCs, obtained from culture after CMV antigen stimulation. The TCR sequence derives from a human donor in good health (CMV status not recorded). Some clones in this sample may be carry-over from other donors' samples. Here the CDR3 is given as CASSPSITDTQYF. The DNA sequence is as follows: TGTGCCAGCTCACCATCGATCACAGATACGCAGTATTTT.